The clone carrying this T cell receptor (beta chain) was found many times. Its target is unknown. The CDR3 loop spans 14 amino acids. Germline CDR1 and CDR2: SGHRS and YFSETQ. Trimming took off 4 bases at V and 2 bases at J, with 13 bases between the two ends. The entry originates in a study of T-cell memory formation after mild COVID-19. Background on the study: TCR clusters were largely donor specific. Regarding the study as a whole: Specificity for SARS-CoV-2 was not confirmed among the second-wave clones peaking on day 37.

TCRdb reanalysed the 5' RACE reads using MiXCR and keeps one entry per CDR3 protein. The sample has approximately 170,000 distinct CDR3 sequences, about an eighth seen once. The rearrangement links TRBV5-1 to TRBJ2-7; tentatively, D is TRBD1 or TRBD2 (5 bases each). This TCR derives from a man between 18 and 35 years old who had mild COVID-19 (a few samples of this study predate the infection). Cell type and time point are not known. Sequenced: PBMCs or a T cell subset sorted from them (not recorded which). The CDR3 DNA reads TGCGCCAGCAGCACCCTGAGGGGTACCTACGAGCAGTACTTC. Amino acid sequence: CASSTLRGTYEQYF.